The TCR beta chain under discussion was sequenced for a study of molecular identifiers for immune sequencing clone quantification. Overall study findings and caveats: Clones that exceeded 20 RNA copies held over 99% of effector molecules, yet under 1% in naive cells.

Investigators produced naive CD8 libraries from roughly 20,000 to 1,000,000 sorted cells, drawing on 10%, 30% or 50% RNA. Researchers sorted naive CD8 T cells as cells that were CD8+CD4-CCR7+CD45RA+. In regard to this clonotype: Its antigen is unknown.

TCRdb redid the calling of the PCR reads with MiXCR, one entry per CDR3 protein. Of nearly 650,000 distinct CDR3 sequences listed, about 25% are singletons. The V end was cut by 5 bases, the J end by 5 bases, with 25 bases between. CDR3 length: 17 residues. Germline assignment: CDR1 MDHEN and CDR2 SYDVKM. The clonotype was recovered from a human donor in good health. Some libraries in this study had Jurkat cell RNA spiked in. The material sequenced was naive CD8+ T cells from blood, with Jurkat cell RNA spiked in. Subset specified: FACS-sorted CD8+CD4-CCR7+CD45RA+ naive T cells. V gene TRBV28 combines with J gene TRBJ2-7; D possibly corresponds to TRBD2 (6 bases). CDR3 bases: TGTGCCAGCAGTAACCCCCCCGGGGCTAGCGTTTTTCACGAGCAGTACTTC. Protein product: CASSNPPGASVFHEQYF.